The sequence of this T cell receptor (beta chain) was determined in a study of shared clonotypes between healthy human individuals (dated by TCRdb to the early 2020s). Background for the entire study: Three men and a couple of women, aged 18 to 49 years, made up the cohort. Per donor, three plates each were used for CD4 naive and CD4 memory, two for CD8 naive, and one for CD8 memory. The study deeply sequenced blood TCR repertoires of five healthy adults to estimate repertoire size and the extent of clonotype sharing between individuals. To increase sequencing depth and limit assay-specific biases, TCR repertoire library preparation and sequencing were carried out by different laboratories using diverse techniques. Leukapheresis yielded between about 0.94 and 8.9 billion PBMCs per donor.

Using the deep immunoSEQ assay, multiplex PCR amplified TCR CDR3 regions from genomic DNA. Extracted genomic DNA from each cell subset was spread evenly across all wells of several immunoSEQ 96-well plates, with each plate serving as a replicate. For sorted subsets, about 200 ng genomic DNA, equal to about 30,000 T cell genomes, was loaded into each replicate PCR. The purified libraries were quantified using a Qubit 3.0 fluorometer, sized with a Bioanalyzer 2100, and then quantified again using the KAPA Library Quantification kit. Every immunoSEQ 96-well plate was sequenced on a separate single-read 150-cycle Illumina NextSeq 550 flow cell. Regarding the original processing steps: The immunoSEQ output contained only junctional sequences without quality scores, so filtering could not match that applied to full-length reads. Sequences were annotated with PyIR, a Python wrapper for IgBLAST v1.9, and V/J genes and CDR3 were assigned using IMGT germline references. Reads were removed for weak V/J assignments (E-value above 1e-6), missing CDR3, stop codons, out-of-frame junctions, or ambiguous translated residues. A V3J clonotype was defined by an identical inferred V gene, J gene, and CDR3 amino acid sequence. To compute the percentage overlap between repertoires, the number of shared unique clonotypes was divided by the size of the smaller repertoire. RTK rarefaction, the Chao1 estimator, and Recon v2.1 estimates of unobserved clonotypes were used to assess repertoire richness. Generation probabilities were computed with OLGA for all TCRbeta clonotypes obtained by the gDNA method from a few donors. TCRdb obtained this table from immuneACCESS and retained in-frame rearrangements with V and J assigned. These tables miss some clones; where compared with another copy, unresolved V genes account for less than half of the shortfall, and the remainder is unexplained. The V and J calls and clone size are taken from that table; D and trimming were inferred from the DNA. For this sample there are roughly 2 million clones; roughly 94% appear just once. The ten top clones hold around 0.13% of the sample.

The germline V gene yields SQVTM for CDR1 and ANQGSEA for CDR2. Between the V and J ends, shortened by 6 bases and 6 bases respectively, the junction contains 21 bases. The CDR3 goes from the cysteine to the phenylalanine over 14 residues. The kept DNA is CDR3 alone, 42 bases in frame from the first base. Donors were healthy HIV-negative adults with no recently reported acute infections or vaccinations. Only Caucasian adults living in Nashville, Tennessee, USA were represented among the donors. Magnetic negative selection was used to enrich CD4+ T cells, after which naive cells were positively selected on CD45RA and the negative fraction became the memory subset. Blood was collected by leukapheresis, and PBMCs were isolated by Ficoll-Histopaque density gradient centrifugation and then cryopreserved in liquid nitrogen vapor phase. Analytical flow cytometry was used to check the purity and quantity of every magnetically sorted T cell population. Genomic DNA was isolated from each sorted fraction and quantified by UV absorbance on a Nanodrop 2000c.

Overall study outcomes, separate from this receptor: Sampling was restricted to blood, and TCR repertoires in tissues likely differ from the TCR repertoires found in blood. Because the study included a small number of donors, the genetic and exposure-history diversity represented was limited. Pairwise subsampling led to the expectation that sequencing depth would affect the degree of clonotype sharing among donors. Naive subsets generally had larger estimated clonotype richness than memory subsets did. Compared with non-shared clonotypes, clonotypes shared by all four sorted-subset donors had higher generation probabilities. Sharing across four donors was observed for around 5% of naive CD4, less than 4% of naive CD8, 2% to 2.5% of memory CD4, and around 0.44% of memory CD8 clonotypes. Rarefaction of sorted-subset datasets indicated incomplete sequencing despite the large sequencing depth.

Concerning this clone: The clone's antigen remains unknown. No much larger clone exists at a distance of one base, and base qualities are not known.

This TCR was recovered from a man aged 18-30 years in good health. The chain couples TRBV29-1 to TRBJ2-7; TRBD2 is perhaps the D gene, given 5 matching bases. Sequencing was performed on naive CD4+ T cells sorted from blood. The cell subset or site label, read with the paper, signifies: CD45RA+ positively selected. The CDR3 in this case is CSVIMGAQPSEQYF. The nucleotide sequence is given as TGCAGCGTCATAATGGGAGCCCAACCAAGCGAGCAGTACTTC.